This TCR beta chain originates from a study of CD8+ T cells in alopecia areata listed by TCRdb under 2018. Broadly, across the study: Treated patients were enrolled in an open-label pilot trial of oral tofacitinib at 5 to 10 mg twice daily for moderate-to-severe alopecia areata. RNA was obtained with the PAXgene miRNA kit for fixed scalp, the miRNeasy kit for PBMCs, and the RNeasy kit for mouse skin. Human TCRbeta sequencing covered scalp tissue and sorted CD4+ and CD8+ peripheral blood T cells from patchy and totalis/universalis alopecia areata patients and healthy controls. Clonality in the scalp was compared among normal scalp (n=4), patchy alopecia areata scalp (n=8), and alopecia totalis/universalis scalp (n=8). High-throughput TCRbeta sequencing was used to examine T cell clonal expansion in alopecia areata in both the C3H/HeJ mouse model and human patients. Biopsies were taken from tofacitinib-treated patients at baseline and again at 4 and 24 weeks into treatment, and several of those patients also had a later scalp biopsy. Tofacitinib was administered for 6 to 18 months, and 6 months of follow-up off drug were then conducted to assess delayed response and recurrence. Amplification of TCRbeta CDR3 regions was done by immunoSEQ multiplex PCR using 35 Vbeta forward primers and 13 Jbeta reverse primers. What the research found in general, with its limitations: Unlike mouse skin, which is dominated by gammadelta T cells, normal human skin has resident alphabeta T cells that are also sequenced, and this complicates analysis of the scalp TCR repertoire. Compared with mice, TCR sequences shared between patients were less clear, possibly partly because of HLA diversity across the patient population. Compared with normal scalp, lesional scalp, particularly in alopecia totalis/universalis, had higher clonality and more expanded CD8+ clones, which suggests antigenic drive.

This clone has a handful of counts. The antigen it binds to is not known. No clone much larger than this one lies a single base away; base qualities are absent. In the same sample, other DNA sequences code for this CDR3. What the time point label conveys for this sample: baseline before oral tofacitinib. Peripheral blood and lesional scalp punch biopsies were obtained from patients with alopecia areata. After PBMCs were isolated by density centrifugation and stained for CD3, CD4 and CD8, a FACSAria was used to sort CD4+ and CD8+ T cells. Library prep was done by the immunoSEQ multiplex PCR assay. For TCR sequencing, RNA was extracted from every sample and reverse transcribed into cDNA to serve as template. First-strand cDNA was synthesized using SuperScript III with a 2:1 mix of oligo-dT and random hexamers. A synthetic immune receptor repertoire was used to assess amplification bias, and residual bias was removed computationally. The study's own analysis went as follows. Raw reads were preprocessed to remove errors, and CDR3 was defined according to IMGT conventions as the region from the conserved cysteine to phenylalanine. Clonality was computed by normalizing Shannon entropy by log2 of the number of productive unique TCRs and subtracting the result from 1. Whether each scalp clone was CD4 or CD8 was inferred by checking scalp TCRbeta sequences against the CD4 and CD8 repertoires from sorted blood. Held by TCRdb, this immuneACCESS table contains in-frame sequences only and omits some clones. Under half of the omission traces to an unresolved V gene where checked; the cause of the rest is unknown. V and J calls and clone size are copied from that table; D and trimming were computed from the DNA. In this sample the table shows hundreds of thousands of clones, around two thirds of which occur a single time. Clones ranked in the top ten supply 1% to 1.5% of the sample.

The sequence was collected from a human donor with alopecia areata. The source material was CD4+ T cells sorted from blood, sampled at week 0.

The CDR3 protein sequence reads: CSARGYNEQFF. The sequenced DNA: TGCAGTGCTAGAGGCTACAATGAGCAGTTCTTC. The chain links TRBV20-1 with TRBJ2-1, with the identity of the D gene unclear. The CDR1 and CDR2 encoded by the germline V gene (reference sequence) are DFQATT and SNEGSKA. The CDR3 sequence holds 11 residues, the cysteine and phenylalanine included. Only CDR3 DNA is held: 33 bases, read in frame from base 1. V sheds 1 base and J sheds 3 bases, leaving 1 base between their ends.